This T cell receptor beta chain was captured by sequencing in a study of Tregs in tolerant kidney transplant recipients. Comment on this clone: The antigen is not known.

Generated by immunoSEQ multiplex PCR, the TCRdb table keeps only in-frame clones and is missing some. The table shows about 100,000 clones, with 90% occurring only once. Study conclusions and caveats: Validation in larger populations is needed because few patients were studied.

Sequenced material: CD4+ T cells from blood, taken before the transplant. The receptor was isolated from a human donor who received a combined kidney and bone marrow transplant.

The CDR3 nucleotides read TGTGCCAGCAGACTGGATGGACAGGGGGCGCGGGCTGAAGCTTTCTTT. Protein sequence: CASRLDGQGARAEAFF. V usage is TRBV5-4 and J usage is TRBJ1-1, with 11 nucleotides matching TRBD1. This CDR3 is built from 16 residues. V was pared by 5 bases and J by 6 bases, with 12 bases of the junction left unmatched. Germline CDR1 reads SGHNT; CDR2 reads YYREEE (reference sequence).